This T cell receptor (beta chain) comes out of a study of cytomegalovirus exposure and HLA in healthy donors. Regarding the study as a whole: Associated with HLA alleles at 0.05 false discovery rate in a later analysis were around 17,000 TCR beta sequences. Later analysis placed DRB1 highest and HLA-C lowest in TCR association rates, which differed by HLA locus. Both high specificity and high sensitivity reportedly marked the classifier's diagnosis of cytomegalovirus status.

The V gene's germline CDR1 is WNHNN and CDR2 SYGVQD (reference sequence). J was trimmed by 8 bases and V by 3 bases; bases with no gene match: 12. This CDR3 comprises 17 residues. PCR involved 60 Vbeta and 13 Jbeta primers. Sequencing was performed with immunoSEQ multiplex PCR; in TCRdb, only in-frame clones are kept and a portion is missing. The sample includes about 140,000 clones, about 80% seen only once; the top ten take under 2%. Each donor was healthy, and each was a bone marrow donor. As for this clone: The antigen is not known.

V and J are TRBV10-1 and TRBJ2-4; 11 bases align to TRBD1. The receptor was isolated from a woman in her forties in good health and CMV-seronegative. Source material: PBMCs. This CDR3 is CASSDSKRGTGGDIQYF. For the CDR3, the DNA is TGCGCCAGCAGTGACTCTAAAAGGGGGACAGGGGGGGACATTCAGTACTTC.